The present TCR beta chain was sequenced within a study of T cell changes during pregnancy in multiple sclerosis. CDR3 size: 14 residues. Germline CDR1 and CDR2: MDHEN and SYDVKM. With 3 bases removed from V and 6 bases from J, the gap between germline ends came to 12 bases. The assay was immunoSEQ multiplex PCR, and TCRdb's table has in-frame clones only and misses some. The data hold tens of thousands of clones, with around 92% observed a single time. The TCR sequence derives from a female donor in good health, enrolled as a control in a pregnancy study. The V call is TRBV28, the J call TRBJ2-1; tentatively, D is TRBD2 (5 bases). Sequencing was performed on peripheral blood, taken in the third trimester of pregnancy. CDR3 sequence reads: CASSFLFSVNEQFF. In DNA form, the CDR3 reads TGTGCCAGCAGTTTCCTCTTTAGCGTCAATGAGCAGTTCTTC.